This T cell receptor beta chain was recovered during a study of T cell responses to AZD1222 COVID-19 vaccine. The wider study: The analysis combined second doses at about 4 or about 12 weeks. Study findings and constraints: At study baseline, merely five or six AZD1222 recipients were seropositive. Repertoire samples came only from after the peak T cell response.

The data were produced by immunoSEQ multiplex PCR, yet TCRdb's version contains in-frame clones alone and is incomplete. This sample has roughly 140,000 clones, with 75% to 90% found just once. J was trimmed by 0 bases and V by 4 bases; bases with no gene match: 5. In germline, CDR1 is MGHRA, CDR2 YSYEKL. The CDR3 extends over 16 amino acids. The sample holds one count of this clone. The antigen is not known. This receptor was obtained from an adult in good health. The rearrangement links TRBV4-1 to TRBJ1-4; 7 bases map to TRBD1. This sample comprised peripheral blood, obtained on day 0 of AZD1222 vaccination. The CDR3 region has the DNA TGCGCCAGCAGCCGGAGGGACAGCACAACTAATGAAAAACTGTTTTTT. Its translation is CASSRRDSTTNEKLFF.